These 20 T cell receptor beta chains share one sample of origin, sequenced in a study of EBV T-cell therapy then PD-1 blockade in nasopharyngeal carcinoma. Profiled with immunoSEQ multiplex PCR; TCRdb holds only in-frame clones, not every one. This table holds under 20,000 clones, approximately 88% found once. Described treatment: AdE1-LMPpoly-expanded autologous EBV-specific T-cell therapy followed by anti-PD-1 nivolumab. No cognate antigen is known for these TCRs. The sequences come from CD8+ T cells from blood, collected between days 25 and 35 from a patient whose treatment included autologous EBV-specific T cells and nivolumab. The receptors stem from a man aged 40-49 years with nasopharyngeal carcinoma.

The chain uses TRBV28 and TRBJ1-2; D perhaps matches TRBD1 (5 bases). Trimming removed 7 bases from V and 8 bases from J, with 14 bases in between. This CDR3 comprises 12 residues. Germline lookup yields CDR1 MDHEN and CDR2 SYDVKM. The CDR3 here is CASTKDWDGYTF. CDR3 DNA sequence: TGTGCCAGCACTAAGGATTGGGACGGCTACACCTTC.

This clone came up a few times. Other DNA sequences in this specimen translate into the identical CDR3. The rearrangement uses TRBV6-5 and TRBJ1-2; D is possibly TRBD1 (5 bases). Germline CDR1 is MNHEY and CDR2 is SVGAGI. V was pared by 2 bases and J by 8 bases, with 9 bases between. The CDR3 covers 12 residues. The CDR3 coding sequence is TGTGCCAGCAGTTACGTTGGGGGGGGCTACACCTTC. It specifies CASSYVGGGYTF.

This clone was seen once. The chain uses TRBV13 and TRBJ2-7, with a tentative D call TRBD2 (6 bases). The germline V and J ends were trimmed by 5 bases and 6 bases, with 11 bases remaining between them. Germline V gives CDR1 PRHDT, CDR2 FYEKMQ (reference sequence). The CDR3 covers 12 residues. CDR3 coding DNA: TGTGCCAGCAGCCCACTCGGGGGCGAGCAGTACTTC. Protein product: CASSPLGGEQYF.

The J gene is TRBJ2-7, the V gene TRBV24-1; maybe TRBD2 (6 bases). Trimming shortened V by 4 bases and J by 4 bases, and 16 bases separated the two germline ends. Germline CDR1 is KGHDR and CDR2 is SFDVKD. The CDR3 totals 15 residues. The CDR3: CATSDPTGEVYEQYF. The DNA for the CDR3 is TGTGCCACCAGTGACCCGACGGGGGAGGTTTACGAGCAGTACTTC.

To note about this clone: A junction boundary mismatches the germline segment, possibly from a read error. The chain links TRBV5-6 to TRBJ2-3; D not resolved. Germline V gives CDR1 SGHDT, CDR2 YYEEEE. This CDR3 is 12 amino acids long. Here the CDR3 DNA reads TGTGCCAGCAGCTTGGCGGGCCTTCACCGAAATTTT. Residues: CASSLAGLHRNF.

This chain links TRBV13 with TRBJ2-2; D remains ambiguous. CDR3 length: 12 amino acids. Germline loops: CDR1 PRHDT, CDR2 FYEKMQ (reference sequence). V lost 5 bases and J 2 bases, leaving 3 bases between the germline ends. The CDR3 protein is CASSANTGELFF. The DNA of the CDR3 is TGTGCCAGCAGCGCAAACACCGGGGAGCTGTTTTTT.

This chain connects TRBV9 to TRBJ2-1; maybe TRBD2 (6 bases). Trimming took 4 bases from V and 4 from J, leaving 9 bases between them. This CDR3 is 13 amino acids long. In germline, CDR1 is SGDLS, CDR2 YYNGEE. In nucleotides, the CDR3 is TGTGCCAGCAGCCCCGGGGGTTACAATGAGCAGTTCTTC. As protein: CASSPGGYNEQFF.

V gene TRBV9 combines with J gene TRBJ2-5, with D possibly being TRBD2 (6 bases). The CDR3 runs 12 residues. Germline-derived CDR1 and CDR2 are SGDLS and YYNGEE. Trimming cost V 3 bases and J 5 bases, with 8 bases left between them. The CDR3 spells CASSEEGETQYF. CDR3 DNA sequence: TGTGCCAGCAGCGAGGAGGGCGAGACCCAGTACTTC.

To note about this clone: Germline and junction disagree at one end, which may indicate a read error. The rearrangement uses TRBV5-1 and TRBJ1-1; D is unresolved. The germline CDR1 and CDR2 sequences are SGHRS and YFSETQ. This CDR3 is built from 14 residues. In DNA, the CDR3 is TGCACCAGCAGCTTGGAAGCGAGAAACACTGAAGCTTTCTTT. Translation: CTSSLEARNTEAFF.

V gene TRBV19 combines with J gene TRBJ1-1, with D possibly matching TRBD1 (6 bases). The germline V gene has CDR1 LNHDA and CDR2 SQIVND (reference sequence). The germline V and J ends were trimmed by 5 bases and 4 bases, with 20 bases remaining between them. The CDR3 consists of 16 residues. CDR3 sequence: CASSSRLSGAATEAFF. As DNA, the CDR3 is TGTGCCAGTAGTTCTCGCCTCTCAGGGGCGGCCACTGAAGCTTTCTTT. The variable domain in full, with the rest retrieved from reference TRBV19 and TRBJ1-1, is DGGITQSPKYLFRKEGQNVTLSCEQNLNHDAMYWYRQDPGQGLRLIYYSQIVNDFQKGDIAEGYSVSREKKESFPLTVTSAQKNPTAFYLCASSSRLSGAATEAFFGQGTRLTVV.

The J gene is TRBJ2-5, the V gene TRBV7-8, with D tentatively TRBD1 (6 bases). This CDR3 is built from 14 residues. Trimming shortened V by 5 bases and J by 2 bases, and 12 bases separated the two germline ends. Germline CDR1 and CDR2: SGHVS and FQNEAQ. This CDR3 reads CASSPQGMQETQYF. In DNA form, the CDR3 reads TGTGCCAGCAGCCCCCAGGGGATGCAAGAGACCCAGTACTTC. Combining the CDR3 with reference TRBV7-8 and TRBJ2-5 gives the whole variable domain GAGVSQSPRYKVAKRGQDVALRCDPISGHVSLFWYQQALGQGPEFLTYFQNEAQLDKSGLPSDRFFAERPEGSVSTLKIQRTQQEDSAVYLCASSPQGMQETQYFGPGTRLLVL.

The CDR3 spells CASSTTSGQNTEAFF. DNA for the CDR3: TGTGCCAGCTCAACAACCTCGGGGCAGAACACTGAAGCTTTCTTT. The chain carries TRBV18 and TRBJ1-1, with D maybe TRBD1 (5 bases). This CDR3 region has 15 residues. Trimming removed 5 bases from V and 1 base from J, with 14 bases in between. CDR1 is KGHSH and CDR2 is LQKENI in the germline V gene.

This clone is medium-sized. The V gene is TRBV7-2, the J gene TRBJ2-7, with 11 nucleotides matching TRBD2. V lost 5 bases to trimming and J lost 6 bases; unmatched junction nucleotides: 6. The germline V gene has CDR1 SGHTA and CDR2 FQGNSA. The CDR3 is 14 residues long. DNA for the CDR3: TGTGCCAGCAGCAGACTAGCGGGGACGGTCGAGCAGTACTTC. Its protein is CASSRLAGTVEQYF.

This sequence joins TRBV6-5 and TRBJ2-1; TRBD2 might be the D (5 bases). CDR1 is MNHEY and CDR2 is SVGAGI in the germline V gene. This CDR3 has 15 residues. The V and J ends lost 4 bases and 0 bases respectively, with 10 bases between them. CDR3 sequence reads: CASSSTGSSYNEQFF. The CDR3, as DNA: TGTGCCAGCAGTTCGACGGGGAGCTCCTACAATGAGCAGTTCTTC.

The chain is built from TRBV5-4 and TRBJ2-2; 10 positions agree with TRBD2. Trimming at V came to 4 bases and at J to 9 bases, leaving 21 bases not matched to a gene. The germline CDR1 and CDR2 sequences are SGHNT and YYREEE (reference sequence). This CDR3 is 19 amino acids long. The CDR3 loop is CASSPRARIAGGPHRELFF. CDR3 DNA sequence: TGTGCCAGCAGCCCCCGAGCCAGAATAGCGGGGGGTCCACACCGGGAGCTGTTTTTT.

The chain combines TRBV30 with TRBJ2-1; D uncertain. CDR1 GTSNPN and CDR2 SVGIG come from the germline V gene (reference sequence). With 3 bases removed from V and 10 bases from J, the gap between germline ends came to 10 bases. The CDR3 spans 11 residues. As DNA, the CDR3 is TGTGCCTGGAGCCCATCGGAAGAGCAGTTCTTC. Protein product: CAWSPSEEQFF.

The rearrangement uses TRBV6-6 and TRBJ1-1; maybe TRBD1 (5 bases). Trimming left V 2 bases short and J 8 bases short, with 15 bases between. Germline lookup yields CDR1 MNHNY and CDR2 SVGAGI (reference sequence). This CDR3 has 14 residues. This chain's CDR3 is CASSYTWPGGEAFF. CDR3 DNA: TGTGCCAGCAGTTACACCTGGCCCGGGGGGGAAGCTTTCTTT.

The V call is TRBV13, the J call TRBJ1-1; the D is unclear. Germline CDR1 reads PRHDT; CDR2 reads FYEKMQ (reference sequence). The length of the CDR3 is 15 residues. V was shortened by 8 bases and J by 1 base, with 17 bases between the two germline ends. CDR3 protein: CASRKTRTANTEAFF. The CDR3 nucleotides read TGTGCCAGCCGGAAAACGAGGACGGCGAACACTGAAGCTTTCTTT.

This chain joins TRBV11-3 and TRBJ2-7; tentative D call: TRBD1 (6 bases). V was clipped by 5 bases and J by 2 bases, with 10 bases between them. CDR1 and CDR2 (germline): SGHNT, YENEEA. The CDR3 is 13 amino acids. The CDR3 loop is CASSPDSTYEQYF. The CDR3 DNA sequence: TGTGCCAGCAGCCCGGACAGCACCTACGAGCAGTACTTC.

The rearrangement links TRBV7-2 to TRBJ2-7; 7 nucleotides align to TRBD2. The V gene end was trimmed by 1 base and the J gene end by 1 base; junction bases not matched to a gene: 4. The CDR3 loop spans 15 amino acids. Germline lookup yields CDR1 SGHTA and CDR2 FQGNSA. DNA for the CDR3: TGTGCCAGCAGCTTAGACGGGGGGAGATCCTACGAGCAGTACTTC. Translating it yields CASSLDGGRSYEQYF.